This T cell receptor (beta chain) is from a study of beta chain features in type 1 diabetes. Broader study findings: The naive, central memory and Treg TCRB repertoires looked more alike in patients than they did in healthy donors. The analysis here could not establish whether HLA type shapes TCRB rearrangement.

Every isolated RNA sample was fully reverse transcribed, so sequencing captured expressed TCRB transcripts. Measured with immunoSEQ multiplex PCR; TCRdb has only the in-frame clones, and not every one. The table includes 200,000 to 250,000 clones, around 65% detected once. The germline V gene encodes CDR1 SQVTM and CDR2 ANQGSEA. This CDR3 is built from 12 residues. V dropped 4 bases and J dropped 1 base, with 7 bases sitting between them. Of note for this clone: Its antigen is unidentified.

The material sequenced was naive CD4+ T cells from blood. This rearrangement joins TRBV29-1 to TRBJ1-2; no clear D gene. This receptor was identified in a man aged 25 to 45 in good health. CDR3 protein: CSVGTSNYGYTF. The CDR3 DNA is TGCAGCGTTGGGACCAGTAACTATGGCTACACCTTC.